The clone carrying this T cell receptor (beta chain) has just one count. Its antigen is unidentified. This record comes from a study of shared clonotypes between healthy human individuals. The study's findings and limits: The study found lower generation probabilities in non-shared clonotypes than in those shared by all four donors.

CDR1 is MGHRA, CDR2 YSYEKL, per germline. The CDR3 covers 13 residues. V lost 6 bases, J lost 1 base, and 9 bases lay in between. Nashville, Tennessee was home to all donors, who were Caucasian adults. Naive CD45RA+ and memory CD45RA-negative subsets were split from CD4+ cells. Sequencing was at deep level. Sequencing was performed with immunoSEQ multiplex PCR; in TCRdb, only in-frame clones are kept and a portion is missing. The sample has roughly 500,000 clones, around 96% seen once. The specimen was naive CD4+ T cells sorted from blood. Subset of the sample: CD45RA+ positively selected. The chain employs TRBV4-1 and TRBJ2-5, with D unresolved. This TCR came from a woman aged 25 to 39 in good health. The CDR3 bases are TGCGCCAGCAGTTTCGGTCTCCAAGAGACCCAGTACTTC. As protein: CASSFGLQETQYF.